This T cell receptor beta chain emerged from a study of blood T cells in healthy people across ages. It was with a sample-barcoded 5' primer and a J-beta primer mix that a second PCR of roughly 6 to 11 cycles was run. Using its own MiXCR run on the 5' RACE reads, TCRdb lists one record per CDR3 protein. In the table there are 800,000 or so distinct CDR3 sequences, approximately 59% of which are singletons. Collection of roughly 10 milliliters of peripheral blood was performed for each donor. The CDR3 length is 16 residues. Germline V gene data show CDR1 as MDHEN and CDR2 as SYDVKM. The V end lost 2 bases, the J end lost 3 bases, and 17 bases lay between the germline ends.

Sample: blood. V gene TRBV28 combines with J gene TRBJ2-7; D is uncertain. The origin of this receptor is a man between 25 and 39 years old in good health. The CDR3: CASSLPLAREGYEQYF. In DNA form, the CDR3 reads TGTGCCAGCAGTTTACCGTTAGCAAGGGAAGGCTACGAGCAGTACTTC.